This T cell receptor (beta chain) appears in the sequencing data of a study of cytomegalovirus exposure and HLA in healthy donors. Regarding the study as a whole: Later work showed greater clonal expansion in HLA-associated TCR beta chains than in equally common others. The authors assumed roughly uniform sequencing depth across donors for presence/absence analyses.

Only one count was recorded for this clone. As yet, its antigen is unknown. The primer mix had 60 Vbeta and 13 Jbeta primers. TCRdb's table, derived via immunoSEQ multiplex PCR, lists solely in-frame clones and lacks some. In the table there are roughly 110,000 clones, about four fifths of which are singletons. Germline CDR1 is GTSNPN and CDR2 is SVGIG (reference sequence). The CDR3 runs 13 residues. The ends were cut back, 1 base at V and 3 bases at J, with 9 bases in the middle. This chain joins TRBV30 and TRBJ1-2; possibly TRBD1 for D (6 bases). The clonotype was recovered from a young man in good health and CMV-seropositive. The material sequenced was PBMCs. The CDR3 is CAWSDQGYYGYTF. CDR3 nucleotide sequence: TGTGCCTGGAGTGATCAGGGGTACTATGGCTACACCTTC.